These 20 T cell receptor beta chains came from one sample sequenced in a study of radiotherapy plus CTLA-4 blockade in lung cancer. Clones were read by immunoSEQ multiplex PCR, and TCRdb kept only the in-frame ones, dropping some. Found here are fewer than 100,000 clones, under 85% of them singletons; the top ten hold approximately 0.77%. The sequencing used peripheral blood, collected from a patient treated with radiotherapy plus ipilimumab. The receptors were gathered from a human donor with non-small cell lung cancer who had stable disease on radiotherapy plus ipilimumab.

The chain recombines TRBV28 with TRBJ1-3, with a possible D match to TRBD1 (5 bases). V lost 4 bases and J 3 bases, leaving 16 bases between the germline ends. The germline gives CDR1 MDHEN, CDR2 SYDVKM. This CDR3 is built from 16 residues. As DNA, the CDR3 is TGTGCCAGCAGTTCCACTGGGACGGTGGTTGGAAACACCATATATTTT. Residues: CASSSTGTVVGNTIYF.

In its sample, this clone was seen a few times. The rearrangement joins TRBV6-1 to TRBJ2-7; 8 nucleotides agree with TRBD1. Germline assignment: CDR1 MNHNS and CDR2 SASEGT. V gave up 3 bases and J gave up 3 bases; unmatched junction bases: 4. The CDR3 length is 14 residues. CDR3: CASSDGQGFYEQYF. The CDR3 region has the DNA TGTGCCAGCAGTGACGGACAGGGATTCTACGAGCAGTACTTC.

This clone was counted between two and nine times. V and J are TRBV5-4 and TRBJ2-2; D is unresolved. This CDR3 contains 12 residues. Germline values: CDR1 SGHNT, CDR2 YYREEE (reference sequence). Deletions cut 2 bases from V and 6 bases from J, with 5 bases between. CDR3 DNA sequence: TGTGCCAGCAGCTTAACACCCGGGGAGCTGTTTTTT. Translating it yields CASSLTPGELFF. The variable domain in full, with the rest retrieved from reference TRBV5-4 and TRBJ2-2, is ETGVTQSPTHLIKTRGQQVTLRCSSQSGHNTVSWYQQALGQGPQFIFQYYREEENGRGNFPPRFSGLQFPNYSSELNVNALELDDSALYLCASSLTPGELFFGEGSRLTVL.

The J gene is TRBJ1-1, the V gene TRBV19; 9 nucleotides line up with TRBD1. This CDR3 comprises 14 residues. J was trimmed by 6 bases and V by 4 bases; bases with no gene match: 6. Germline V gene data show CDR1 as LNHDA and CDR2 as SQIVND (reference sequence). The CDR3 DNA reads TGTGCCAGTAGTAGTAGGGACAGGGTCGCTGAAGCTTTCTTT. This sequence encodes CASSSRDRVAEAFF.

In the case of this clone: The same CDR3 can be traced to other DNA sequences in this sample. J is TRBJ1-2 and V is TRBV15; D is ambiguous. Germline CDR1 reads LNHNV; CDR2 reads YYDKDF (reference sequence). The CDR3 has 11 residues. The V gene lost 3 bases and the J gene lost 8 bases, with 7 bases spanning the gap. The CDR3 loop is CATSRNGGYTF. As DNA, the CDR3 is TGTGCCACCAGCAGGAATGGCGGCTACACCTTC. The whole variable domain, filled in from reference TRBV15 and TRBJ1-2, reads DAMVIQNPRYQVTQFGKPVTLSCSQTLNHNVMYWYQQKSSQAPKLLFHYYDKDFNNEADTPDNFQSRRPNTSFCFLDIRSPGLGDTAMYLCATSRNGGYTFGSGTRLTVV.

The chain employs TRBV5-1 and TRBJ2-3, with D unclear. The CDR3 totals 11 residues. Germline CDR1 SGHRS, CDR2 YFSETQ. The V end was cut by 4 bases, the J end by 3 bases, with 3 bases between. The CDR3 DNA reads as TGCGCCAGCAGCATTACAGATACGCAGTATTTT. It codes for CASSITDTQYF. Looking up the rest from reference TRBV5-1 and TRBJ2-3 gives the full variable domain: KAGVTQTPRYLIKTRGQQVTLSCSPISGHRSVSWYQQTPGQGLQFLFEYFSETQRNKGNFPGRFSGRQFSNSRSEMNVSTLELGDSALYLCASSITDTQYFGPGTRLTVL.

The chain recombines TRBV7-6 with TRBJ1-6; D ambiguous. The CDR3 sequence is 14 residues long. V lost 1 base and J 5 bases, leaving 6 bases between the germline ends. Germline V gene sequence: CDR1 SGHVS, CDR2 FNYEAQ. Here the CDR3 reads CASSLGWNNSPLHF. Here the CDR3 DNA reads TGTGCCAGCAGCTTAGGGTGGAATAATTCACCCCTCCACTTT.

The chain joins TRBV5-6 to TRBJ2-5, with no clear D. The CDR3 spans 12 residues. V lost 0 bases to trimming and J lost 4 bases, with 4 bases between them. Germline V gene data show CDR1 as SGHDT and CDR2 as YYEEEE. The CDR3 DNA follows: TGTGCCAGCAGCTTGGTTGGAGAGACCCAGTACTTC. Translated, it gives CASSLVGETQYF.

This sequence joins TRBV19 and TRBJ2-5; perhaps TRBD1 as D (6 bases). Trimming left V 5 bases short and J 5 bases short, with 15 bases between. Germline V gene lookup returns CDR1 LNHDA and CDR2 SQIVND (reference sequence). This CDR3 has 14 amino acids. CDR3 nucleotide sequence: TGTGCCAGTAGTGTCAGGGGTCAGGGGGAGACCCAGTACTTC. Protein: CASSVRGQGETQYF. Full variable domain (missing parts from reference TRBV19 and TRBJ2-5): DGGITQSPKYLFRKEGQNVTLSCEQNLNHDAMYWYRQDPGQGLRLIYYSQIVNDFQKGDIAEGYSVSREKKESFPLTVTSAQKNPTAFYLCASSVRGQGETQYFGPGTRLLVL.

A single count supports this clone. The V and J genes are TRBV19 and TRBJ2-7, with 9 bases matching TRBD2. From germline, CDR1 is LNHDA and CDR2 SQIVND (reference sequence). Trimming took 6 bases from V and 0 from J; bases not matched to a gene: 6. This CDR3 is 15 amino acids long. The CDR3 here is CASRSSGGPSYEQYF. In DNA form, the CDR3 reads TGTGCCAGTAGAAGTAGCGGGGGTCCCTCCTACGAGCAGTACTTC.

A single count supports this clone. The V and J genes are TRBV18 and TRBJ2-7, with D uncertain. The V end was cut by 3 bases, the J end by 1 base, with 7 bases between. The germline CDR1 and CDR2 sequences are KGHSH and LQKENI. The CDR3 has 13 amino acids. The CDR3 is CASSPNLSYEQYF. The CDR3 coding sequence is TGTGCCAGCTCACCGAACTTATCCTACGAGCAGTACTTC.

The chain links TRBV7-9 to TRBJ1-6; possibly TRBD1 for D (6 bases). V was pared by 2 bases and J by 7 bases, with 9 bases between. In germline, CDR1 is SEHNR, CDR2 FQNEAQ (reference sequence). The CDR3 is 14 residues long. The CDR3 bases are TGTGCCAGCAGCTTAAGCCAGGGGAATTCACCCCTCCACTTT. Translated, it gives CASSLSQGNSPLHF.

The chain links TRBV11-2 to TRBJ2-3, with D perhaps TRBD2 (6 bases). This CDR3 spans 17 amino acids. V was shortened by 0 bases and J by 2 bases, with 15 bases between the two germline ends. Looked up from germline, CDR1 is SGHAT and CDR2 is FQNNGV. CDR3 sequence reads: CASSLERRGGTTDTQYF. The DNA for the CDR3 is TGTGCCAGCAGCTTAGAAAGGCGGGGTGGGACCACAGATACGCAGTATTTT.

J is TRBJ1-2 and V is TRBV7-8, with TRBD1 matching 12 bases. The CDR3 is made up of 13 amino acids. The trim removed 8 bases at V and 5 bases at J, leaving 3 bases unmatched. Germline V gives CDR1 SGHVS, CDR2 FQNEAQ. Written as DNA, the CDR3 is TGTGCCAGCCGGGACAGGGGGCAGTATGGCTACACCTTC. As protein: CASRDRGQYGYTF.

This sequence joins TRBV28 and TRBJ2-1; the D is unclear. Trimming removed 2 bases at V and 8 bases at J, with 4 bases between. This CDR3 comprises 11 residues. Germline V CDR1 and CDR2: MDHEN, SYDVKM. Here the CDR3 reads CASSLSYEQFF. The CDR3 DNA follows: TGTGCCAGCAGTTTAAGCTATGAGCAGTTCTTC.

The J gene is TRBJ2-3, the V gene TRBV28; 11 nucleotides match TRBD2. Germline loops: CDR1 MDHEN, CDR2 SYDVKM. The CDR3 spans 18 residues. V lost 6 bases to trimming and J lost 2 bases; unmatched junction nucleotides: 13. The chain's CDR3 is CASRKTSGVVRATDTQYF. The CDR3 coding sequence is TGTGCCAGCAGAAAGACTAGCGGGGTTGTCCGGGCCACAGATACGCAGTATTTT.

This clone was counted a few times. V and J are TRBV5-6 and TRBJ1-4; D possibly corresponds to TRBD1 (5 bases). The length of the CDR3 is 14 residues. The germline V and J ends were trimmed by 4 bases and 8 bases, with 15 bases remaining between them. Germline V CDR1 and CDR2: SGHDT, YYEEEE. The CDR3 protein is CASSRVQAGEKLFF. DNA of the CDR3: TGTGCCAGCAGCCGGGTACAGGCCGGAGAAAAACTGTTTTTT.

The V call is TRBV11-3, the J call TRBJ1-4; no firm D call. Trimming removed 0 bases from V and 0 bases from J, with 14 bases in between. Per the germline V gene, CDR1 is SGHNT and CDR2 is YENEEA. CDR3 length equals 18 residues. The CDR3 DNA sequence: TGTGCCAGCAGCTTAGATCGCCAGACTCCTGCAACTAATGAAAAACTGTTTTTT. Amino acid sequence: CASSLDRQTPATNEKLFF. The full variable domain, rest sourced from reference TRBV11-3 and TRBJ1-4, is EAGVVQSPRYKIIEKKQPVAFWCNPISGHNTLYWYLQNLGQGPELLIRYENEEAVDDSQLPKDRFSAERLKGVDSTLKIQPAELGDSAVYLCASSLDRQTPATNEKLFFGSGTQLSVL.

This chain uses TRBV27 with TRBJ2-3; D uncertain. The V gene lost 6 bases and the J gene lost 2 bases, with 9 bases spanning the gap. Germline CDR1 and CDR2: MNHEY and SMNVEV (reference sequence). CDR3 length: 13 amino acids. CDR3 loop: CASRSQPTDTQYF. The CDR3 bases are TGTGCCAGCAGGTCCCAACCCACAGATACGCAGTATTTT.

The chain employs TRBV2 and TRBJ2-3; weak D call: TRBD1 (6 bases). Per the germline V gene, CDR1 is SNHLY and CDR2 is FYNNEI. The CDR3 consists of 15 residues. The ends were cut back, 3 bases at V and 3 bases at J, with 13 bases in the middle. The CDR3 DNA reads TGTGCCAGCAGTGACGTCGGGCAGGGGACAGATACGCAGTATTTT. Translating it yields CASSDVGQGTDTQYF.